The 17 T cell receptor beta chains listed next were all sequenced from one sample in a study of T cell repertoires in aging, cancer and after chemotherapy. Rearranged V-D-J TRB sequences were amplified with a mixed TRB-A/B primer pool. TCRdb re-analysed the multiplex PCR reads in MiXCR, keeping a single row per CDR3 protein. This sample has over 1,500 distinct CDR3 sequences, with about 19% found just once. The template was genomic DNA from peripheral blood, not RNA. Source material: blood. The source is a human donor with a solid tumor.

This clonotype is medium-sized by share. This rearrangement joins TRBV20-1 to TRBJ1-5; D unclear. Germline loops: CDR1 DFQATT, CDR2 SNEGSKA (reference sequence). Deletions cut 7 bases from V and 2 bases from J, with 12 bases between. CDR3 length equals 13 residues. The CDR3, as DNA: TGCAGTGTGCGCCGCCATGGCAATCAGCCCCAGCATTTT. It is translated as CSVRRHGNQPQHF.

This chain uses TRBV6-5 with TRBJ1-1, with TRBD1 matching over 12 bases. Germline V gene lookup returns CDR1 MNHEY and CDR2 SVGAGI. The V segment lost 2 bases and the J segment 0 bases; nucleotides outside the gene matches: 7. This CDR3 has 18 amino acids. The CDR3 region is CASSYTGTGGPMNTEAFF. The CDR3 bases are TGTGCCAGCAGTTACACCGGGACAGGGGGCCCGATGAACACTGAAGCTTTCTTT.

This clonotype is classed as hyperexpanded. The chain joins TRBV19 to TRBJ2-7; TRBD1 aligns across 7 bases. V was clipped by 3 bases and J by 2 bases; unmatched bases: 1. The V gene's germline CDR1 is LNHDA and CDR2 SQIVND (reference sequence). The CDR3 is 13 amino acids. CDR3 nucleotide sequence: TGTGCCAGTAGTATCGGGACAGCCTACGAGCAGTACTTC. Protein: CASSIGTAYEQYF.

This clonotype is classed as medium-sized. V is TRBV20-1 and J is TRBJ1-2; 7 nucleotides agree with TRBD1. Germline CDR1 reads DFQATT; CDR2 reads SNEGSKA (reference sequence). The CDR3 runs 13 residues. Germline trimming cut 2 bases from V and 2 bases from J; bases unmatched to any gene: 2. The CDR3 DNA sequence: TGCAGTGCTAGACCGGGACAGAACTATGGCTACACCTTC. This encodes CSARPGQNYGYTF.

The chain is built from TRBV29-1 and TRBJ2-1, with 9 bases matching TRBD2. The CDR3 loop spans 16 amino acids. Germline-derived CDR1 and CDR2 are SQVTM and ANQGSEA. The J segment lost 7 bases and the V segment lost 4 bases, leaving 14 bases of the junction unmatched. The CDR3 loop reads CSVVGLGAGGRNEQFF. In DNA, the CDR3 is TGCAGCGTTGTAGGGCTAGGGGCGGGAGGGAGGAATGAGCAGTTCTTC.

In this sample, this clonotype turned up a few times. The chain links TRBV21-1 to TRBJ2-2; TRBD1, the table's D call, lacks a check against the DNA. TRBV21-1 is recorded as a pseudogene. CDR3 size: 14 residues. CDR3 region: CASLGTGNTGELFF. CDR3 DNA sequence: TGTGCCAGCCTCGGGACAGGCAACACCGGGGAGCTGTTTTTT.

The rearrangement joins TRBV5-4 to TRBJ2-2, with 12 nucleotides matching TRBD2. Trimming took 1 base from V and 8 from J; bases not matched to a gene: 3. Germline CDR1 SGHNT, CDR2 YYREEE (reference sequence). The CDR3 extends over 15 amino acids. This chain's CDR3 is CASSLTSGGQGELFF. CDR3 nucleotide sequence: TGTGCCAGCAGCTTGACTAGCGGGGGGCAGGGGGAGCTGTTTTTT. Based on the CDR3 plus reference TRBV5-4 and TRBJ2-2, the full variable domain is ETGVTQSPTHLIKTRGQQVTLRCSSQSGHNTVSWYQQALGQGPQFIFQYYREEENGRGNFPPRFSGLQFPNYSSELNVNALELDDSALYLCASSLTSGGQGELFFGEGSRLTVL.

This clonotype is classed as medium-sized. The chain couples TRBV5-6 to TRBJ2-4, with no clear D. Germline loops: CDR1 SGHDT, CDR2 YYEEEE. The V end lost 4 bases, the J end lost 1 base, and 12 bases lay between the germline ends. The CDR3 is 15 amino acids. CDR3 sequence: CASSHDGRAKNIQYF. DNA for the CDR3: TGTGCCAGCAGCCATGATGGACGTGCCAAAAACATTCAGTACTTC. Combining the CDR3 with reference TRBV5-6 and TRBJ2-4 gives the whole variable domain DAGVTQSPTHLIKTRGQQVTLRCSPKSGHDTVSWYQQALGQGPQFIFQYYEEEERQRGNFPDRFSGHQFPNYSSELNVNALLLGDSALYLCASSHDGRAKNIQYFGAGTRLSVL.

In its sample, this clonotype is large. V and J are TRBV29-1 and TRBJ2-1; 9 nucleotides line up with TRBD2. Per the germline V gene, CDR1 is SQVTM and CDR2 is ANQGSEA. The junction had 8 bases not matched to a gene; V was cut back by 7 bases and J by 7 bases. The CDR3 has 13 residues. The chain's CDR3 is CSAGAGGRNEQFF. The DNA of the CDR3 is TGCAGCGCCGGGGCGGGAGGGAGGAATGAGCAGTTCTTC.

Sample share makes this clonotype medium-sized (0.01 to 0.1%). The rearrangement links TRBV6-1 to TRBJ1-5; D call uncertain. This CDR3 has 13 residues. V dropped 1 base and J dropped 7 bases, with 8 bases sitting between them. Per germline, CDR1 MNHNS and CDR2 SASEGT. The CDR3 sequence is CASSEVREQPQHF. Written as DNA, the CDR3 is TGTGCCAGCAGTGAAGTTAGGGAGCAGCCCCAGCATTTT.

This clonotype was picked up a small number of times. The CDR3 nucleotides are TGTGCCACCAGTGAATCCCGGGACAGGGGTTTCAGTGACTATGGCTACACCTTC. Residues: CATSESRDRGFSDYGYTF. This chain connects TRBV24-1 to TRBJ1-2; 10 nucleotides align to TRBD1. The CDR3 is made up of 18 amino acids. Germline V gene sequence: CDR1 KGHDR, CDR2 SFDVKD. V lost 4 bases, J lost 3 bases, and 13 bases stayed unmatched.

By sample share, this clonotype is medium-sized (0.01 to 0.1%). The chain has TRBV19 and TRBJ1-4, with 8 bases that match TRBD1. This CDR3 region has 18 residues. The V segment lost 3 bases and the J segment 0 bases; nucleotides outside the gene matches: 9. Germline assignment: CDR1 LNHDA and CDR2 SQIVND (reference sequence). The CDR3 sequence: CASSIGRGPVATNEKLFF. CDR3 DNA sequence: TGTGCCAGTAGTATCGGCAGGGGGCCCGTCGCAACTAATGAAAAACTGTTTTTT.

This clonotype has just a few counts. The chain uses TRBV5-6 and TRBJ1-2; a weak D match, TRBD1 (5 bases). CDR1 is SGHDT and CDR2 is YYEEEE in the germline V gene. V was cut by 0 bases and J by 1 base, with 10 bases left in between. The CDR3 covers 15 residues. In nucleotides, the CDR3 is TGTGCCAGCAGCTTGGGGGGACCCATTAACTATGGCTACACCTTC. This gives the protein CASSLGGPINYGYTF.

The chain links TRBV5-4 to TRBJ2-4; 9 positions match TRBD1. With 2 bases clipped from V and 8 bases from J, the junction kept 8 bases outside the gene matches. Germline CDR1 is SGHNT and CDR2 is YYREEE (reference sequence). The CDR3 totals 15 residues. CDR3 coding DNA: TGTGCCAGCAGCTTACAGGGGGCGGTGGGGGACATTCAGTACTTC. This gives the protein CASSLQGAVGDIQYF.

This clonotype qualifies as medium-sized. This chain uses TRBV12-3 or TRBV12-4 with TRBJ1-5; D uncertain. V lost 2 bases and J lost 9, with 11 bases in between. There are 13 residues in the CDR3. CDR3 sequence reads: CASSLKGGWPQHF. CDR3 coding DNA: TGTGCCAGCAGTTTAAAGGGAGGTTGGCCCCAGCATTTT.

This clonotype has only a few counts. J is TRBJ1-1 and V is TRBV30, with TRBD1 matching 9 bases. The ends lost 5 bases at V and 0 bases at J; junction bases unmatched: 1. The germline CDR1 and CDR2 sequences are GTSNPN and SVGIG (reference sequence). The CDR3 contains 13 residues. CDR3 bases: TGTGCCTGGGGGACAGGGTTGAACACTGAAGCTTTCTTT. It specifies CAWGTGLNTEAFF.

Only a few counts were recorded for this clonotype. This chain joins TRBV20-1 and TRBJ1-2, with TRBD1 matching 8 bases. This CDR3 region has 14 residues. With V trimmed by 0 bases and J by 7 bases, 7 bases remained unmatched. Germline CDR1 and CDR2: DFQATT and SNEGSKA (reference sequence). CDR3 protein: CSAREGQDFGGYTF. The CDR3 coding sequence is TGCAGTGCTAGAGAGGGACAGGATTTCGGTGGCTACACCTTC.